This record concerns one T cell receptor (beta chain) sequence. Its specificity is not known. The CDR3 totals 17 residues. Germline CDR1 reads MDHEN; CDR2 reads SYDVKM. V trimming: 1 base; J trimming: 0 bases; junction bases outside the gene matches: 4. Primers for the PCR totalled 60 Vbeta and 13 Jbeta. Sequenced by immunoSEQ multiplex PCR; TCRdb stores in-frame clones only, minus some. This repertoire shows roughly 80,000 clones, roughly 69% found once; its top ten account for under 7.5%. This specimen belongs to a study of cytomegalovirus exposure and HLA in healthy donors. The study's findings and limits: Most CMV-associated TCR beta chains appeared HLA-restricted in a later analysis. Several of the most significant clusters appeared, in a later analysis, to be linked to common viral pathogens.

This TCR was recovered from a woman between 50 and 59 years old in good health and CMV-seropositive. The sample taken for sequencing was PBMCs. The genes are TRBV28 and TRBJ1-4; 8 nucleotides align to TRBD1. CDR3 sequence reads: CASSLSGQVPTNEKLFF. For the CDR3, the DNA is TGTGCCAGCAGTTTATCGGGACAGGTGCCAACTAATGAAAAACTGTTTTTT.